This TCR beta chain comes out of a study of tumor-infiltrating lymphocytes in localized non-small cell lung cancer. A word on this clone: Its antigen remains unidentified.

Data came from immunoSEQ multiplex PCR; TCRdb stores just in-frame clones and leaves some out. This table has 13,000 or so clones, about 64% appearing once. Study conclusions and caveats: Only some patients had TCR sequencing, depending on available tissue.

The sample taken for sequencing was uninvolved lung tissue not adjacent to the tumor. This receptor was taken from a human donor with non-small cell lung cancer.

CDR3 sequence reads: CSVDSAAQETQYF. In nucleotides, the CDR3 is TGCAGCGTTGACTCGGCAGCTCAAGAGACCCAGTACTTC. This chain uses TRBV29-1 with TRBJ2-5, with D hard to call. The CDR3 consists of 13 residues. V gave up 3 bases and J gave up 2 bases, with 10 bases separating them. Germline-derived CDR1 and CDR2 are SQVTM and ANQGSEA.